Sequencing of this T cell receptor (beta chain) was carried out in a study of CD8+ T cells in alopecia areata. Extraction of RNA preceded its reverse transcription into cDNA, which served as the sequencing template. Profiling relied on immunoSEQ multiplex PCR, and the TCRdb table lists in-frame clones only, not all of them. The sample holds 150,000 to 200,000 clones, around 58% seen once. The treatment is: oral pan-JAK inhibitor, 5-10 mg twice daily. Germline V gene lookup returns CDR1 MNHNS and CDR2 SASEGT. The CDR3 contains 13 residues. Trimming took 11 bases from V and 1 from J, leaving 11 bases between them.

The genes are TRBV6-1 and TRBJ2-2; D possibly corresponds to TRBD1 (5 bases). Source: CD4+ T cells sorted from blood, taken between weeks 55 and 65, from a patient treated with tofacitinib. This receptor was identified in a human donor with alopecia areata. The CDR3 nucleotides are TGTGCCGGGGCGACAGTGAACACCGGGGAGCTGTTTTTT. It is translated as CAGATVNTGELFF.